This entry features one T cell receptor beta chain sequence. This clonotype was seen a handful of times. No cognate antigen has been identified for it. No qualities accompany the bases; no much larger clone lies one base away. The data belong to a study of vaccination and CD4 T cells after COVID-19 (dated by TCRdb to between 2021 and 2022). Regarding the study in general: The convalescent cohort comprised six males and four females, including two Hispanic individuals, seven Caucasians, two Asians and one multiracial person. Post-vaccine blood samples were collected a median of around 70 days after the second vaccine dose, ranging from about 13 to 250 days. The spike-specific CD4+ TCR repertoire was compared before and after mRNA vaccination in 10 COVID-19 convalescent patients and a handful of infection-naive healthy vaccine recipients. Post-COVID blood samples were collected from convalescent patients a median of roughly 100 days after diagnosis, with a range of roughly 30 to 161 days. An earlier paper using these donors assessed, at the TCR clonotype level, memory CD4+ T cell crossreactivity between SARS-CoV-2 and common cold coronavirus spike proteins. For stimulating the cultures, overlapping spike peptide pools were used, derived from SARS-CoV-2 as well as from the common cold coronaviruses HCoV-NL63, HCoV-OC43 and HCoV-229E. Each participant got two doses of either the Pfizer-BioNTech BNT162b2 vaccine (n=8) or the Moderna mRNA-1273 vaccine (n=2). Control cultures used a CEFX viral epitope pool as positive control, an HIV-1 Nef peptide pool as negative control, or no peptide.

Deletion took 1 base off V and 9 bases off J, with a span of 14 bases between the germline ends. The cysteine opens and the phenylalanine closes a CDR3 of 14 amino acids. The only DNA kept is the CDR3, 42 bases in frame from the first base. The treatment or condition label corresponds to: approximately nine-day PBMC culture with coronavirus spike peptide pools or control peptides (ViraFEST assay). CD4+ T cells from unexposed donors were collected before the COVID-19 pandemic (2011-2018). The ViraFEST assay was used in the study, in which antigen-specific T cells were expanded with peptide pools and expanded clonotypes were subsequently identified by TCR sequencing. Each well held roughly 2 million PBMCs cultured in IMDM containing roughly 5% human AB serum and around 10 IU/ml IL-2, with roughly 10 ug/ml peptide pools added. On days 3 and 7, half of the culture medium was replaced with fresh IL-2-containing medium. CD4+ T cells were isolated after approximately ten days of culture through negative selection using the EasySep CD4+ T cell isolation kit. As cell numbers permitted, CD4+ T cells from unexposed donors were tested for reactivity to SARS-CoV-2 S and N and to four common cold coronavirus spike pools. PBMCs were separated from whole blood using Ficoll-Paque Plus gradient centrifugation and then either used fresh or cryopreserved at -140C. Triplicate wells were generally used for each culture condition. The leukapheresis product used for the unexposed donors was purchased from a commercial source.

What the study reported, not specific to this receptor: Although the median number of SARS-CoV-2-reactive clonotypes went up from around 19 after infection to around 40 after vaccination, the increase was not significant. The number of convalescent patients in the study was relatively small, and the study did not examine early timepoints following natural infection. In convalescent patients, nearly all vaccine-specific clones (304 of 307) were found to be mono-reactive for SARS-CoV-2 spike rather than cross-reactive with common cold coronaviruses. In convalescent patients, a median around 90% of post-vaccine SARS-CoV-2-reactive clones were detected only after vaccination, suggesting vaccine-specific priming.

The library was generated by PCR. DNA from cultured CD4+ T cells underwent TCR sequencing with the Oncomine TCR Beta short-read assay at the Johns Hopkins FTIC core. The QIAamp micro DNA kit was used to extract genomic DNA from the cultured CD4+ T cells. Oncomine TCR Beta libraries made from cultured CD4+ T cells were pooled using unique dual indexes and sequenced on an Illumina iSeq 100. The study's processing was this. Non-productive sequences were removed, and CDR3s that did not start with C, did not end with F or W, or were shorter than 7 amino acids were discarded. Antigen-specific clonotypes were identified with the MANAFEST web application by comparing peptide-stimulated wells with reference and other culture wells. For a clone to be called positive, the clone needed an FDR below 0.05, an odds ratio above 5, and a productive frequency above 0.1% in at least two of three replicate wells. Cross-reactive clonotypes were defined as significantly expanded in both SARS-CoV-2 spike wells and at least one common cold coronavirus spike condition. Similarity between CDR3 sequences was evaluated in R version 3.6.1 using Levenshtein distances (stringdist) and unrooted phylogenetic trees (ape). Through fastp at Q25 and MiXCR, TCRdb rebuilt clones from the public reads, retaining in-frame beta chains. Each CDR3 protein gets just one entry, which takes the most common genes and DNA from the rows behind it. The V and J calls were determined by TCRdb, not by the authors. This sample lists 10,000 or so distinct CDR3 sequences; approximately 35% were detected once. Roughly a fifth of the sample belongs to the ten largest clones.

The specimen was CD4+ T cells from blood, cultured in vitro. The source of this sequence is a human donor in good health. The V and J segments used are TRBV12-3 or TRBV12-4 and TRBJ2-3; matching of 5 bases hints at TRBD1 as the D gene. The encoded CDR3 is CASSLVQGTGTQYF. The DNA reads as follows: TGTGCCAGCAGTTTAGTTCAGGGCACAGGAACGCAGTATTTT.